This TCR beta chain was identified in a study of shared clonotypes between healthy human individuals. General observations from the study: Of the naive CD4 clonotypes, 4% to 5% were shared across several donors. Researchers sampled blood only, noting tissue repertoires likely differ.

As for this clone: The antigen remains undetermined.

This table comes from immunoSEQ multiplex PCR, and its TCRdb copy is limited to in-frame clones, with some not included. The sample lists some 1 million clones, more than 65% seen once, with about 1.5% in the top ten. The CDR3 has 15 amino acids. V gave up 5 bases and J gave up 5 bases, with 18 bases separating them. Germline lookup yields CDR1 MGHDK and CDR2 SYGVNS. The rearrangement uses TRBV25-1 and TRBJ2-5; the D is unclear. Sequenced sample: memory CD4+ T cells sorted from blood. Subset given: CD45RA-negative fraction. This TCR came from a man between 18 and 29 years old in good health. The CDR3 sequence is CASSKSTPVGETQYF. The DNA of the CDR3 is TGTGCCAGCAGTAAGTCTACTCCGGTTGGCGAGACCCAGTACTTC. Variable domain in full (rest from reference TRBV25-1 and TRBJ2-5): EADIYQTPRYLVIGTGKKITLECSQTMGHDKMYWYQQDPGMELHLIHYSYGVNSTEKGDLSSESTVSRIRTEHFPLTLESARPSHTSQYLCASSKSTPVGETQYFGPGTRLLVL.